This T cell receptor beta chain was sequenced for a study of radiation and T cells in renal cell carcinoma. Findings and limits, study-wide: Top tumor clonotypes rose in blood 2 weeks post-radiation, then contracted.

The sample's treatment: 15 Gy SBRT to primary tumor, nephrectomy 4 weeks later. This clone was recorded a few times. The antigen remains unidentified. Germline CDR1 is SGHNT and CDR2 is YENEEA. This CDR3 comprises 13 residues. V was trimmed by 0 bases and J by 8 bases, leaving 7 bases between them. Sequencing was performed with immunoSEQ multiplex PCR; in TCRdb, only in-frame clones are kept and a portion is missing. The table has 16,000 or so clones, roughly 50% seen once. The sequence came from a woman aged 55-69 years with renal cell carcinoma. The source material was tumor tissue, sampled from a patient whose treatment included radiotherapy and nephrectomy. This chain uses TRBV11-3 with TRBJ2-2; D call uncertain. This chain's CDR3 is CASSLDPGGELFF. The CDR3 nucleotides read TGTGCCAGCAGCTTAGATCCGGGTGGGGAGCTGTTTTTT.